This T cell receptor beta chain was captured by sequencing in a study of shared clonotypes between healthy human individuals. The length of the CDR3 is 17 residues. CDR1 is SGHDT, CDR2 YYEEEE, per germline. V dropped 2 bases and J dropped 2; count of bases not matched to a gene: 7. Several immunoSEQ plates held equal portions of the genomic DNA taken from each subset. Repertoires were generated with immunoSEQ multiplex PCR, while TCRdb's copy carries only in-frame clones and drops some. The sample consists of around 700,000 clones, around 72% of them appearing once. The source is a woman aged 30 to 39 in good health. The gene calls are TRBV5-6 and TRBJ2-2; TRBD2 agrees at 9 bases. Sequenced: memory CD4+ T cells sorted from blood. The subset: CD45RA-negative fraction. The CDR3 loop is CASSFLAGEINTGELFF. CDR3 sequence (DNA): TGTGCCAGCAGCTTTTTAGCGGGGGAGATTAACACCGGGGAGCTGTTTTTT.